Each of the 18 T cell receptor beta chains below was sequenced from the same sample in a study of T cells in Graves' hyperthyroidism and ophthalmopathy. Researchers took RNA transcripts and amplified the TCR beta CDR3 regions from them. Researchers ran a first-round RT-PCR on the TCR CDR3 using the HTBI primer set. TCRdb reanalysed the multiplex PCR reads using MiXCR and keeps one entry per CDR3 protein. The table records around 340,000 distinct CDR3 sequences, 15% to 20% of them present only once. Sequencing was done on a sample of blood. The receptor source for this set is a woman in her forties or fifties with Graves' hyperthyroidism.

This chain uses TRBV6-1 with TRBJ2-4, with no clear D. Germline V lookup: CDR1 MNHNS, CDR2 SASEGT. Trimming left V 2 bases short and J 9 bases short, with 5 bases between. CDR3 length: 11 amino acids. The CDR3 region has the DNA TGTGCCAGCAGTGAACTAAGCATTCAGTACTTC. The encoded protein is CASSELSIQYF.

This clonotype was detected ten times or more. The genes are TRBV5-5 and TRBJ1-2; 8 positions match TRBD1. Unmatched junction bases numbered 3, after V lost 5 bases and J lost 3 bases. Germline V gives CDR1 SGHKS, CDR2 YYEKEE (reference sequence). The CDR3 is 13 residues long. CDR3 in amino acids: CASRVTGDYGYTF. The CDR3 DNA is TGTGCCAGCAGGGTGACAGGGGACTATGGCTACACCTTC.

This clonotype was found a few times. V is TRBV2 and J is TRBJ2-1; 11 bases line up with TRBD2. Trimming took 7 bases from V and 14 from J; bases not matched to a gene: 10. The CDR3 has 13 residues. The germline CDR1 and CDR2 sequences are SNHLY and FYNNEI. The CDR3 is CASTAVAGGYKFF. DNA for the CDR3: TGTGCCAGCACCGCGGTAGCGGGGGGGTATAAGTTCTTC.

The chain joins TRBV20-1 to TRBJ1-1; 9 bases agree with TRBD1. Germline CDR1 is DFQATT and CDR2 is SNEGSKA (reference sequence). Trimming cost V 5 bases and J 3 bases; bases outside gene matches: 7. The CDR3 contains 14 residues. The CDR3 sequence is CSAYRTGVDTEAFF. DNA for the CDR3: TGCAGTGCTTATAGGACAGGGGTAGACACTGAAGCTTTCTTT.

At least ten counts were recorded for this clonotype. The gene calls are TRBV20-1 and TRBJ2-1; 9 bases map to TRBD2. Germline values: CDR1 DFQATT, CDR2 SNEGSKA (reference sequence). The CDR3 has 14 amino acids. V lost 3 bases, J lost 8 bases, and 8 bases stayed unmatched. This chain's CDR3 is CSASAGLASDEQFF. CDR3 coding DNA: TGCAGTGCTAGTGCGGGACTAGCCTCCGATGAGCAGTTCTTC.

As for this clonotype: This may arise from a read error, as a much more abundant clone is one base away. The chain uses TRBV27 and TRBJ2-4; unclear D gene. The CDR3 totals 15 residues. Germline CDR1 MNHEY, CDR2 SMNVEV (reference sequence). CDR3 in amino acids: CASSLYYGARNIQYF. As DNA, the CDR3 is TGTGCCAGCAGTTTATACTACGGAGCCAGAAACATTCAGTACTTC.

The chain is built from TRBV3-1 and TRBJ2-7, with D uncertain. This CDR3 is built from 13 residues. Germline V gene data show CDR1 as LGHDT and CDR2 as YNNKEL (reference sequence). Trimming left V 3 bases short and J 4 bases short, with 10 bases between. The CDR3 coding sequence is TGTGCCAGCAGCCAGGGATTAGGGTACGAGCAGTACTTC. Protein sequence: CASSQGLGYEQYF.

This clonotype was detected only a few times. The chain carries TRBV20-1 and TRBJ2-1; TRBD2 agrees at 7 bases. The CDR3 sequence is 15 residues long. V lost 3 bases, J lost 4 bases, and 9 bases stayed unmatched. Germline V gives CDR1 DFQATT, CDR2 SNEGSKA (reference sequence). The CDR3 region is CSARGIGGGYNEQFF. The CDR3, as DNA: TGCAGTGCTAGGGGGATTGGCGGGGGATACAATGAGCAGTTCTTC.

This clonotype was counted many times. The chain is built from TRBV2 and TRBJ2-2; D is uncertain. V was clipped by 7 bases and J by 1 base, with 7 bases between them. Germline V CDR1 and CDR2: SNHLY, FYNNEI. The CDR3 runs to 13 residues. The CDR3 sequence is CASTRLNTGELFF. The CDR3 DNA sequence: TGTGCCAGCACCCGATTGAACACCGGGGAGCTGTTTTTT.

The gene calls are TRBV20-1 and TRBJ2-2; 8 bases agree with TRBD1. CDR1 and CDR2 from the germline V gene are DFQATT and SNEGSKA (reference sequence). Germline trimming cut 4 bases from V and 0 bases from J; bases unmatched to any gene: 4. The CDR3 has 15 amino acids. CDR3 amino acids: CSAIDRGTNTGELFF. The CDR3, as DNA: TGCAGTGCTATCGACAGGGGTACGAACACCGGGGAGCTGTTTTTT.

This clonotype was seen many times. J is TRBJ1-5 and V is TRBV28; D is possibly TRBD1 (5 bases). Germline V lookup: CDR1 MDHEN, CDR2 SYDVKM. This CDR3 contains 14 residues. Trimming took off 5 bases at V and 5 bases at J, with 13 bases between the two ends. For the CDR3, the DNA is TGTGCCAGCAGTCCGTCCCGGGGGTATCAGCCCCAGCATTTT. The encoded protein is CASSPSRGYQPQHF.

The rearrangement uses TRBV28 and TRBJ2-2, with 13 bases aligning to TRBD2. The CDR3 runs to 18 residues. The germline CDR1 and CDR2 sequences are MDHEN and SYDVKM. V dropped 5 bases and J dropped 5; count of bases not matched to a gene: 11. The CDR3 DNA is TGTGCCAGCAGTCCCCGGACTAGCGGGGGTCTGGGAACCGGGGAGCTGTTTTTT. Protein sequence: CASSPRTSGGLGTGELFF.

This chain connects TRBV12-5 to TRBJ2-3; TRBD2 matches at 8 bases. CDR1 is LGHNT and CDR2 is FRNRAP in the germline V gene. The CDR3 contains 15 residues. Losses at the gene ends were 4 bases for V and 2 bases for J; bases not matched to a gene: 5. The CDR3 loop is CASGSGLGDTDTQYF. DNA for the CDR3: TGTGCTAGTGGTTCGGGACTAGGAGACACAGATACGCAGTATTTT.

The sample holds many counts of this clonotype. The genes are TRBV28 and TRBJ2-1; a possible D gene is TRBD2 (7 bases). This CDR3 has 16 amino acids. Germline V gene sequence: CDR1 MDHEN, CDR2 SYDVKM. V dropped 3 bases and J dropped 5 bases, with 17 bases sitting between them. This CDR3 is CASSFGGAGRHNEQFF. CDR3 bases: TGTGCCAGCAGTTTTGGGGGGGCAGGGCGCCACAATGAGCAGTTCTTC.

This clonotype occurred a few times. The chain joins TRBV18 to TRBJ1-2, with D possibly matching TRBD1 (5 bases). Germline V CDR1 and CDR2: KGHSH, LQKENI. V lost 1 base to trimming and J lost 3 bases, with 12 bases between them. This CDR3 comprises 15 residues. The CDR3 protein is CASSPLGAGDYGYTF. The CDR3 coding sequence is TGTGCCAGCTCACCACTCGGGGCCGGGGACTATGGCTACACCTTC.

This clonotype was found a few times. The rearrangement uses TRBV12-3 or TRBV12-4 and TRBJ1-1; no clear D. Trimming left V 6 bases short and J 4 bases short, with 9 bases between. There are 12 residues in the CDR3. This chain's CDR3 is CASRWEVTEAFF. For the CDR3, the DNA is TGTGCCAGCAGATGGGAGGTCACTGAAGCTTTCTTT.

V usage is TRBV13 and J usage is TRBJ1-6, with D unclear. Germline V gene sequence: CDR1 PRHDT, CDR2 FYEKMQ (reference sequence). The CDR3 covers 15 residues. V lost 3 bases, J lost 10 bases, and 16 bases lay in between. The CDR3 is CASSLWAPGRSPLHF. In nucleotides, the CDR3 is TGTGCCAGCAGCTTGTGGGCCCCGGGTCGATCACCCCTCCACTTT. The variable domain in full, with the rest retrieved from reference TRBV13 and TRBJ1-6, is AAGVIQSPRHLIKEKRETATLKCYPIPRHDTVYWYQQGPGQDPQFLISFYEKMQSDKGSIPDRFSAQQFSDYHSELNMSSLELGDSALYFCASSLWAPGRSPLHFGNGTRLTVT.

This clonotype has a handful of counts. The chain has TRBV19 and TRBJ1-1; D is uncertain. The CDR3 is made up of 15 amino acids. The germline V gene has CDR1 LNHDA and CDR2 SQIVND (reference sequence). Trimming pared 1 base from V and 1 base from J, leaving 10 bases between. CDR3: CASSIAGGANTEAFF. The DNA for the CDR3 is TGTGCCAGTAGTATAGCTGGCGGAGCGAACACTGAAGCTTTCTTT.